This is a list of T cell receptor beta chains from one sample in a study of blood T cell repertoires in COVID-19. The method was immunoSEQ multiplex PCR; TCRdb's version includes in-frame clones alone and lacks a portion of them. The sample comprises roughly 250,000 clones, roughly 86% of which are singletons, and under 2% rests with the top ten. Sequenced input: PBMCs or T cells enriched from blood (not recorded which). Receptors were obtained from a woman in her 50s who had recovered from COVID-19. Both conserved end residues are part of each CDR3. Clone size is not always given. Where it is, it says once, few, many or a class for expanded clones.

size: .; J: TRBJ2-1; V: TRBV6-5; CDR3: CASSYSPASGSNEQFF
size: once; J: TRBJ2-3; V: TRBV12-5; CDR3: CASGLVRGTDTQYF
size: .; J: TRBJ1-1; V: TRBV7-8; CDR3: CASSLSQLNTEAFF
size: .; J: TRBJ2-7; V: TRBV3-1/TRBV3-2; CDR3: CASSLVDRAYEQYF
size: .; J: TRBJ1-5; V: TRBV19; CDR3: CASRGQGNQPQHF
size: .; J: TRBJ2-7; V: TRBV21-1; CDR3: CASSKVIPGTDISYEQYF
size: .; J: TRBJ2-7; V: TRBV14; CDR3: CASSRDGQGSYEQYF
size: .; J: TRBJ2-7; V: TRBV11-2; CDR3: CASSLTGFAHEQYF
size: .; J: TRBJ2-1; V: TRBV2; CDR3: CASRAGGPWDEQFF
size: .; J: TRBJ2-2; V: TRBV19; CDR3: CASSIGPYTGELFF
size: .; J: TRBJ2-1; V: TRBV7-3; CDR3: CASSPGQGNEQFF
size: .; J: TRBJ1-4; V: TRBV2; CDR3: CASSGPDRNEKLFF
size: .; J: TRBJ2-7; V: TRBV19; CDR3: CASSIRFDSYEQYF
size: .; J: TRBJ1-2; V: TRBV28; CDR3: CASRRQGQGYGYTF
size: once; J: TRBJ1-1; V: TRBV4-2; CDR3: CASSQNGGLATEAFF
size: .; J: TRBJ2-5; V: TRBV5-1; CDR3: CASSFHRAQETQYF